These T cell receptor beta chains were read from a single sample in a study of shared clonotypes between healthy human individuals. Generated by immunoSEQ multiplex PCR, the TCRdb table keeps only in-frame clones and is missing some. The sample has approximately 2.5 million clones, around 94% seen once. Source material: naive CD4+ T cells sorted from blood. The receptor set was obtained from a young man in good health. Both conserved end residues are part of each CDR3. Only part of the rows carry a size: once, few, many, or a class if the clone is expanded.

V gene: TRBV5-1; J gene: TRBJ1-6; clone size: .; CDR3 length: 14; CDR3 protein: CASSFRGPGSPLHF
V gene: TRBV11-1; J gene: TRBJ1-4; clone size: .; CDR3 length: 13; CDR3 protein: CASSPPAGEKLFF
V gene: TRBV2; J gene: TRBJ1-4; clone size: .; CDR3 length: 15; CDR3 protein: CAITLGYGANEKLFF
V gene: TRBV7-9; J gene: TRBJ1-2; clone size: .; CDR3 length: 13; CDR3 protein: CASSLGQGYGYTF
V gene: TRBV4-1; J gene: TRBJ1-3; clone size: once; CDR3 length: 15; CDR3 protein: CASSQAQLSGNTIYF
V gene: TRBV6-5; J gene: TRBJ2-4; clone size: .; CDR3 length: 13; CDR3 protein: CASVTGGASIQYF
V gene: TRBV18; J gene: TRBJ2-3; clone size: .; CDR3 length: 17; CDR3 protein: CASSPPVSGGAGDTQYF
V gene: TRBV7-6; J gene: TRBJ1-3; clone size: .; CDR3 length: 18; CDR3 protein: CASSLRWGEDGSGNTIYF
V gene: TRBV6-1; J gene: TRBJ1-3; clone size: .; CDR3 length: 14; CDR3 protein: CASSDRGAGNTIYF
V gene: TRBV15; J gene: TRBJ1-5; clone size: .; CDR3 length: 17; CDR3 protein: CATSKEQPPGAGQPQHF
V gene: TRBV5-1; J gene: TRBJ2-5; clone size: .; CDR3 length: 14; CDR3 protein: CASSLTLAEETQYF
V gene: TRBV5-6; J gene: TRBJ1-1; clone size: .; CDR3 length: 14; CDR3 protein: CASSITGQGAEAFF
V gene: TRBV1; J gene: TRBJ1-4; clone size: .; CDR3 length: 16; CDR3 protein: CTSSQAQDRGDEKLFF
V gene: TRBV28; J gene: TRBJ2-7; clone size: .; CDR3 length: 12; CDR3 protein: CASSASSYEQYF
V gene: TRBV5-1; J gene: TRBJ2-7; clone size: .; CDR3 length: 15; CDR3 protein: CASSSRDRGPYEQYF
V gene: TRBV2; J gene: TRBJ2-2; clone size: .; CDR3 length: 16; CDR3 protein: CASSQAEGAQSGELFF
V gene: TRBV2; J gene: TRBJ1-5; clone size: once; CDR3 length: 16; CDR3 protein: CASSEDRRASNQPQHF
V gene: TRBV10-3; J gene: TRBJ1-5; clone size: .; CDR3 length: 15; CDR3 protein: CATQKGQGFNQPQHF
V gene: TRBV9; J gene: TRBJ1-2; clone size: .; CDR3 length: 15; CDR3 protein: CASSDPGQVNYGYTF
V gene: TRBV6-6; J gene: TRBJ1-1; clone size: .; CDR3 length: 16; CDR3 protein: CASYLPGGRMNTEAFF
V gene: TRBV13; J gene: TRBJ1-2; clone size: .; CDR3 length: 16; CDR3 protein: CASSVRDRGEGYGYTF
V gene: TRBV7-2; J gene: TRBJ2-7; clone size: .; CDR3 length: 15; CDR3 protein: CASSVSGRLGYEQYF
V gene: TRBV5-1; J gene: TRBJ1-2; clone size: .; CDR3 length: 14; CDR3 protein: CASSLGGFNYGYTF
V gene: TRBV27; J gene: TRBJ1-2; clone size: .; CDR3 length: 14; CDR3 protein: CASSLSQGDYGYTF
V gene: TRBV6-5; J gene: TRBJ2-2; clone size: .; CDR3 length: 13; CDR3 protein: CAITSGGTGELFF
V gene: TRBV2; J gene: TRBJ1-2; clone size: .; CDR3 length: 11; CDR3 protein: CASSDSYGYTF
V gene: TRBV19; J gene: TRBJ2-3; clone size: once; CDR3 length: 16; CDR3 protein: CASSKGTSGSPDTQYF
V gene: TRBV7-2; J gene: TRBJ2-3; clone size: .; CDR3 length: 17; CDR3 protein: CASSPTKGGTKTDTQYF
V gene: TRBV6-1; J gene: TRBJ1-1; clone size: once; CDR3 length: 12; CDR3 protein: CASSAGPGGAFF
V gene: TRBV4-1; J gene: TRBJ2-5; clone size: .; CDR3 length: 16; CDR3 protein: CASSHLAGAGGETQYF
V gene: TRBV18; J gene: TRBJ2-3; clone size: few; CDR3 length: 11; CDR3 protein: CASSPGDTQYF
V gene: TRBV7-6; J gene: TRBJ2-5; clone size: .; CDR3 length: 14; CDR3 protein: CASSPGTIQETQYF
V gene: TRBV4-3; J gene: TRBJ1-4; clone size: .; CDR3 length: 16; CDR3 protein: CASSQSRETLDEKLFF
V gene: TRBV7-3; J gene: TRBJ2-2; clone size: .; CDR3 length: 18; CDR3 protein: CASSQGTEYYSSTGELFF
V gene: TRBV12-5; J gene: TRBJ1-5; clone size: .; CDR3 length: 13; CDR3 protein: CASGRGTRQPQHF
V gene: TRBV11-2; J gene: TRBJ1-1; clone size: .; CDR3 length: 14; CDR3 protein: CASSLRVMNTEAFF
V gene: TRBV30; J gene: TRBJ2-6; clone size: .; CDR3 length: 17; CDR3 protein: CAWGWWDPRSGANVLTF
V gene: TRBV10-3; J gene: TRBJ1-1; clone size: .; CDR3 length: 12; CDR3 protein: CAIREGNTEAFF
V gene: TRBV5-1; J gene: TRBJ1-2; clone size: .; CDR3 length: 15; CDR3 protein: CASSLSAGKDYGYTF